This T cell receptor (beta chain) came from a study of PD-L1 blockade in urothelial cancer. Study context: When blood samples were assessed, the median T cell count was around 150,000.

Sequencing used immunoSEQ multiplex PCR; TCRdb keeps in-frame clones, though not all of them. The data hold 50,000 to 55,000 clones, with around 84% observed a single time. Trimming cost V 4 bases and J 7 bases; bases outside gene matches: 7. The CDR3 is 15 residues long. CDR1 is SGHRS and CDR2 is YFSETQ in the germline V gene. Time point given: pretreatment peripheral blood. Pretreatment and on-treatment samples were taken, numbering 1 to 8 per patient. Source: PBMCs, taken around atezolizumab (anti-PD-L1) treatment. V usage is TRBV5-1 and J usage is TRBJ2-2, with 10 positions matching TRBD1. The TCR comes from a man between 45 and 60 years old with urothelial cancer. The CDR3 sequence is CASSIRTGGDGELFF. In DNA, the CDR3 is TGCGCCAGCAGCATCAGGACAGGGGGGGACGGGGAGCTGTTTTTT.